Below are 21 T cell receptor beta chains sequenced from a single sample in a study of T-cell reconstitution after alpha-beta-depleted transplantation in children. Unique molecular identifiers were used to barcode this TCRbeta library. TCRdb reanalysed the PCR reads using MiXCR and keeps one entry per CDR3 protein. The sample records about 500,000 distinct CDR3 sequences, less than 35% being singletons. Sequencing used PBMCs from the stem cell graft donor, obtained from the stem cell graft. These receptor sequences come from a human donor who donated a stem cell graft to a child with aplastic anemia.

This clonotype was seen a few times. The V call is TRBV29-1, the J call TRBJ1-2, with 8 nucleotides matching TRBD1. V gave up 5 bases and J gave up 8 bases; unmatched junction bases: 16. The CDR3 is made up of 15 amino acids. CDR1 and CDR2 (germline): SQVTM, ANQGSEA. The CDR3 loop is CSVLTGDGGTRGYTF. The CDR3 region has the DNA TGCAGCGTTTTGACAGGGGATGGCGGTACGCGCGGCTACACCTTC.

This clonotype was observed a few times. V is TRBV12-3 or TRBV12-4 and J is TRBJ2-1; 9 bases are a match to TRBD1. V shed 0 bases, J shed 9 bases, and the junction held 3 bases outside the gene matches. This CDR3 contains 14 residues. The CDR3 loop is CASSLAGTGFEQFF. CDR3 DNA sequence: TGTGCCAGCAGTTTAGCCGGGACAGGGTTTGAGCAGTTCTTC.

This clonotype appeared a few times. J is TRBJ1-1 and V is TRBV29-1, with a weak D call TRBD1 (5 bases). The length of the CDR3 is 11 residues. The germline V gene has CDR1 SQVTM and CDR2 ANQGSEA. V gave up 6 bases and J gave up 11 bases, with 16 bases separating them. The CDR3 spells CSVENGGGAFF. The CDR3 DNA sequence: TGCAGCGTCGAAAACGGGGGTGGCGCTTTCTTT. Filled out from reference TRBV29-1 and TRBJ1-1, the complete variable domain reads SAVISQKPSRDICQRGTSLTIQCQVDSQVTMMFWYRQQPGQSLTLIATANQGSEATYESGFVIDKFPISRPNLTFSTLTVSNMSPEDSSIYLCSVENGGGAFFGQGTRLTVV.

This chain links TRBV7-8 with TRBJ2-1; the D gene is possibly TRBD2 (5 bases). The V gene's germline CDR1 is SGHVS and CDR2 FQNEAQ. V was shortened by 2 bases and J by 0 bases, with 11 bases between the two germline ends. The CDR3 consists of 16 residues. The CDR3 sequence: CASSLRRGYSYNEQFF. In DNA, the CDR3 is TGTGCCAGCAGCTTACGGCGCGGGTACTCCTACAATGAGCAGTTCTTC.

The chain joins TRBV7-2 to TRBJ2-7; D not resolved. Deletions cut 5 bases from V and 3 bases from J, with 8 bases between. CDR3 length: 12 amino acids. Per germline, CDR1 SGHTA and CDR2 FQGNSA. Here the CDR3 reads CASSPKGYEQYF. For the CDR3, the DNA is TGTGCCAGCAGCCCGAAAGGCTACGAGCAGTACTTC.

The chain links TRBV5-1 to TRBJ2-5; 7 bases align to TRBD1. CDR3 length: 13 residues. CDR1 is SGHRS and CDR2 is YFSETQ in the germline V gene. V lost 4 bases and J lost 5; bases outside the gene matches: 5. This CDR3 reads CASSPGQEETQYF. Here the CDR3 DNA reads TGCGCCAGCAGCCCTGGACAGGAGGAGACCCAGTACTTC.

V and J are TRBV12-3 or TRBV12-4 and TRBJ1-1; possible D gene TRBD1, 6 bases. The CDR3 is 15 amino acids. Trimming shortened V by 5 bases and J by 2 bases, and 15 bases separated the two germline ends. The CDR3 spells CASSAIGTSNTEAFF. CDR3 nucleotides: TGTGCCAGCAGTGCTATCGGGACATCAAACACTGAAGCTTTCTTT.

This chain uses TRBV7-6 with TRBJ2-7; TRBD2 matches at 8 bases. The CDR3 has 14 amino acids. J lost 5 bases, V lost 6 bases, and 9 bases had no gene match. From germline, CDR1 is SGHVS and CDR2 FNYEAQ. CDR3 nucleotides: TGTGCCAGCAGTCCTGGACTAGCTGGAGACGAGCAGTACTTC. It yields the protein CASSPGLAGDEQYF.

The rearrangement links TRBV20-1 to TRBJ2-5; 11 bases line up with TRBD2. Per the germline V gene, CDR1 is DFQATT and CDR2 is SNEGSKA (reference sequence). With 4 bases clipped from V and 1 base from J, the junction kept 5 bases outside the gene matches. This CDR3 comprises 15 residues. In nucleotides, the CDR3 is TGCAGTGCTACCCCACTAGCGGGAGCCCAAGAGACCCAGTACTTC. It yields the protein CSATPLAGAQETQYF.

This chain links TRBV20-1 with TRBJ2-7, with 8 bases fitting TRBD2. This CDR3 has 14 amino acids. CDR1 is DFQATT and CDR2 is SNEGSKA in the germline V gene (reference sequence). After removal of 5 bases from V and 4 bases from J, the junction contained 10 bases not matched to a gene. The CDR3 sequence is CSAPSIAGSYEQYF. The CDR3 DNA reads as TGCAGTGCTCCCAGTATAGCGGGATCATACGAGCAGTACTTC.

This clonotype was counted only a few times. The genes are TRBV20-1 and TRBJ1-5, with TRBD1 as a possible D gene (6 bases). The CDR3 extends over 16 amino acids. V shed 6 bases and J shed 4 bases, with 22 bases lying between them. CDR1 DFQATT and CDR2 SNEGSKA come from the germline V gene (reference sequence). CDR3 region: CSAPWGGGPGNQPQHF. The DNA of the CDR3 is TGCAGTGCGCCGTGGGGTGGGGGGCCAGGGAATCAGCCCCAGCATTTT.

The chain employs TRBV5-1 and TRBJ2-7; D is possibly TRBD2 (6 bases). The germline V gene encodes CDR1 SGHRS and CDR2 YFSETQ. Trimming removed 0 bases at V and 6 bases at J, with 16 bases between. CDR3 size: 15 residues. The CDR3 protein is CASSLGDWVVGEQYF. Written as DNA, the CDR3 is TGCGCCAGCAGCTTGGGGGACTGGGTTGTCGGCGAGCAGTACTTC.

The chain carries TRBV5-6 and TRBJ1-6; tentatively, D is TRBD1 (6 bases). There are 14 residues in the CDR3. Germline CDR1 and CDR2: SGHDT and YYEEEE. The V end was cut by 4 bases, the J end by 10 bases, with 15 bases between. The CDR3 loop is CASSLDRGKSPLHF. CDR3 bases: TGTGCCAGCAGCCTGGACAGAGGAAAGTCACCCCTCCACTTT.

This clonotype came up a few times. This chain uses TRBV7-7 with TRBJ2-3; either TRBD1 or TRBD2 may fit D (7 bases each). The germline V gene encodes CDR1 SSHAT and CDR2 FNYEAQ (reference sequence). The CDR3 totals 15 residues. Between the trimmed V and J ends, which lost 3 bases and 4 bases, there was a span of 14 bases. Here the CDR3 DNA reads TGTGCCAGCAGCTTTGGGAGGGGGCGCCCAGATACGCAGTATTTT. Translated, it gives CASSFGRGRPDTQYF. Using reference TRBV7-7 and TRBJ2-3 for the parts outside the CDR3, the full variable domain is GAGVSQSPRYKVTKRGQDVTLRCDPISSHATLYWYQQALGQGPEFLTYFNYEAQPDKSGLPSDRFSAERPEGSISTLTIQRTEQRDSAMYRCASSFGRGRPDTQYFGPGTRLTVL.

The chain recombines TRBV4-3 with TRBJ1-3; D is possibly TRBD1 (6 bases). Germline V gene lookup returns CDR1 LGHNA and CDR2 YSLEER. V dropped 0 bases and J dropped 0 bases, with 12 bases sitting between them. The CDR3 is 17 amino acids. CDR3 sequence: CASSQEADSRSGNTIYF. CDR3 sequence (DNA): TGCGCCAGCAGCCAAGAGGCGGACAGTCGCTCTGGAAACACCATATATTTT.

The chain carries TRBV7-9 and TRBJ1-1; 8 nucleotides align to TRBD1. The CDR3 consists of 15 residues. V was clipped by 5 bases and J by 5 bases; unmatched bases: 10. Germline-derived CDR1 and CDR2 are SEHNR and FQNEAQ (reference sequence). The CDR3 here is CASSGWTGTGTEAFF. The CDR3, as DNA: TGTGCCAGCAGCGGATGGACAGGGACGGGGACTGAAGCTTTCTTT.

The chain employs TRBV10-3 and TRBJ2-5; D may be TRBD2 (5 bases). From germline, CDR1 is ENHRY and CDR2 SYGVKD. Trimming stripped 4 bases from V and 1 base from J, with 10 bases between. This CDR3 is built from 14 residues. CDR3 coding DNA: TGTGCCATCAGTGCAGGAGAGGGCCAAGAGACCCAGTACTTC. Protein: CAISAGEGQETQYF.

The rearrangement uses TRBV7-8 and TRBJ2-1; 12 nucleotides align to TRBD2. This CDR3 contains 16 residues. Germline V gene sequence: CDR1 SGHVS, CDR2 FQNEAQ. V was clipped by 5 bases and J by 7 bases; unmatched bases: 9. In DNA, the CDR3 is TGTGCCAGCAGCACCCGACTAGCGGGAGAGGGTAATGAGCAGTTCTTC. Encoded protein: CASSTRLAGEGNEQFF.

The chain recombines TRBV28 with TRBJ2-1, with 10 positions matching TRBD2. Germline trimming cut 6 bases from V and 3 bases from J; bases unmatched to any gene: 5. CDR3 length: 15 residues. Germline CDR1 is MDHEN and CDR2 is SYDVKM. The CDR3: CASSPASGGYNEQFF. DNA for the CDR3: TGTGCCAGCAGCCCCGCTAGCGGGGGCTACAATGAGCAGTTCTTC. Full variable domain (rest looked up from reference TRBV28 and TRBJ2-1): DVKVTQSSRYLVKRTGEKVFLECVQDMDHENMFWYRQDPGLGLRLIYFSYDVKMKEKGDIPEGYSVSREKKERFSLILESASTNQTSMYLCASSPASGGYNEQFFGPGTRLTVL.

This chain joins TRBV10-3 and TRBJ2-7; TRBD2 agrees at 7 bases. Germline trimming cut 10 bases from V and 1 base from J; bases unmatched to any gene: 7. Germline CDR1 and CDR2: ENHRY and SYGVKD. CDR3 length: 13 amino acids. DNA of the CDR3: TGTGCCACGCAGCGGGGAGCGTCCTACGAGCAGTACTTC. As protein: CATQRGASYEQYF.

This clonotype was picked up a small number of times. V usage is TRBV18 and J usage is TRBJ1-3, with 7 bases aligning to TRBD1. The CDR3 is 17 amino acids. Germline V gene data show CDR1 as KGHSH and CDR2 as LQKENI. With 4 bases clipped from V and 0 bases from J, the junction kept 9 bases outside the gene matches. The CDR3 DNA is TGTGCCAGCTCACACAAAACAGGGGCCGACTCTGGAAACACCATATATTTT. Protein sequence: CASSHKTGADSGNTIYF.